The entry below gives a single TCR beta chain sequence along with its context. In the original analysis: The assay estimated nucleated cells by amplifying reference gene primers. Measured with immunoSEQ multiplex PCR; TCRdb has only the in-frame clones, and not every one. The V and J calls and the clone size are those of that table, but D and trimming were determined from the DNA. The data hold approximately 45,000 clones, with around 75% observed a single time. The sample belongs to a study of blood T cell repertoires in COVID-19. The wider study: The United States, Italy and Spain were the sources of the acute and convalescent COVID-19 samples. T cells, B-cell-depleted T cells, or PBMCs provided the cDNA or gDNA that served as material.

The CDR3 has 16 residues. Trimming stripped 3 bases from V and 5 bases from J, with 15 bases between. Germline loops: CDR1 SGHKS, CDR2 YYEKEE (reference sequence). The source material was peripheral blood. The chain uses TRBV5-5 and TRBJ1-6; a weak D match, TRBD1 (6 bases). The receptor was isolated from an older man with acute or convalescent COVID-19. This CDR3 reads CASSSAGGSNNSPLHF. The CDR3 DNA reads TGTGCCAGCAGCTCGGCTGGGGGCAGCAATAATTCACCCCTCCACTTT.